This T cell receptor (beta chain) was sequenced for a study of blood T cell repertoires in COVID-19. Sequencing was performed with immunoSEQ multiplex PCR; in TCRdb, only in-frame clones are kept and a portion is missing. The sample includes some 240,000 clones, around four fifths of them seen just once. CDR1 and CDR2 from the germline V gene are SEHNR and FQNEAQ (reference sequence). Trimming took off 2 bases at V and 6 bases at J, with 11 bases between the two ends. This CDR3 spans 14 amino acids. Source material: PBMCs or T cells enriched from blood (not recorded which). The J gene is TRBJ2-1, the V gene TRBV7-9, with a possible D match to TRBD2 (7 bases). The sequence was obtained from a man aged 25-45 years with acute COVID-19. CDR3 in amino acids: CASSLIRGANEQFF. For the CDR3, the DNA is TGTGCCAGCAGCTTAATACGGGGGGCCAATGAGCAGTTCTTC. Together with reference TRBV7-9 and TRBJ2-1, the CDR3 gives the full variable domain: DTGVSQNPRHKITKRGQNVTFRCDPISEHNRLYWYRQTLGQGPEFLTYFQNEAQLEKSRLLSDRFSAERPKGSFSTLEIQRTEQGDSAMYLCASSLIRGANEQFFGPGTRLTVL.